This T cell receptor (beta chain) was sequenced in a study of cytomegalovirus exposure and HLA in healthy donors. PCR amplification relied on 60 Vbeta primers (plus 13 Jbeta primers). The data were produced by immunoSEQ multiplex PCR, yet TCRdb's version contains in-frame clones alone and is incomplete. In total, the table holds around 53,000 clones. This CDR3 has 14 residues. Germline V CDR1 and CDR2: MNHNY, SVGAGI (reference sequence). J was trimmed by 3 bases and V by 0 bases; bases with no gene match: 1. The chain has TRBV6-6 and TRBJ1-1; 7 positions match TRBD1. Source material: PBMCs. The clonotype was recovered from a male donor in good health and CMV-seropositive. The DNA of the CDR3 is TGTGCCAGCAGTTACTCCCAGGGGGACACTGAAGCTTTCTTT. This gives the protein CASSYSQGDTEAFF.